The 30 T cell receptor beta chains reported below all come from one sample, sequenced in a study of control samples from healthy donors and cancer patients. Data came from immunoSEQ multiplex PCR; TCRdb stores just in-frame clones and leaves some out. The repertoire consists of roughly 58,000 clones, with 87% occurring once and the leading ten covering roughly 13%. Sequencing input: PBMCs. The source is a woman aged 60-75 years with lung cancer.

There are a few counts of this clone. The chain employs TRBV18 and TRBJ1-4; D possibly corresponds to TRBD1 (6 bases). Germline CDR1 is KGHSH and CDR2 is LQKENI. V lost 2 bases, J lost 8 bases, and 9 bases lay in between. CDR3 length: 13 amino acids. The CDR3 DNA follows: TGTGCCAGCTCACCAATACAGGGAGAAAAACTGTTTTTT. This codes for CASSPIQGEKLFF.

This chain uses TRBV27 with TRBJ1-2; 7 bases match TRBD1. Germline V lookup: CDR1 MNHEY, CDR2 SMNVEV (reference sequence). V lost 4 bases, J lost 4 bases, and 9 bases stayed unmatched. The CDR3 has 15 amino acids. CDR3: CASSSPYRGGYGYTF. The CDR3 nucleotides are TGTGCCAGCAGTTCGCCCTACAGGGGCGGCTATGGCTACACCTTC.

V gene TRBV2 combines with J gene TRBJ1-5; no clear D. Trimming left V 5 bases short and J 3 bases short, with 5 bases between. CDR3 length equals 12 residues. Germline V gives CDR1 SNHLY, CDR2 FYNNEI. The CDR3 DNA sequence: TGTGCCAGCAGTTCCCTCAATCAGCCCCAGCATTTT. Protein product: CASSSLNQPQHF. Based on the CDR3 plus reference TRBV2 and TRBJ1-5, the full variable domain is EPEVTQTPSHQVTQMGQEVILRCVPISNHLYFYWYRQILGQKVEFLVSFYNNEISEKSEIFDDQFSVERPDGSNFTLKIRSTKLEDSAMYFCASSSLNQPQHFGDGTRLSIL.

CDR3 coding DNA: TGTGCCAGCAGCCATGGGACTAGCGGGGGAACAGATACGCAGTATTTT. Translation gives CASSHGTSGGTDTQYF. The chain uses TRBV3-1 (or the pseudogene TRBV3-2) and TRBJ2-3; 14 bases agree with TRBD2. Germline CDR1 LGHDT, CDR2 YNNKEL (reference sequence). The CDR3 has 16 amino acids. After removal of 3 bases from V and 3 bases from J, the junction contained 2 bases not matched to a gene.

The genes are TRBV5-1 and TRBJ2-1; 14 bases line up with TRBD2. The J segment lost 5 bases and the V segment lost 2 bases, leaving 6 bases of the junction unmatched. The CDR3 sequence is 17 residues long. Germline CDR1 SGHRS, CDR2 YFSETQ. CDR3 amino acids: CASSLRTSGRIHNEQFF. Here the CDR3 DNA reads TGCGCCAGCAGCTTAAGGACTAGCGGGAGGATCCACAATGAGCAGTTCTTC.

The chain joins TRBV19 to TRBJ1-2; 8 nucleotides align to TRBD1. The CDR3 contains 17 residues. J gave up 6 bases and V 6 bases, and 18 bases lay outside the gene matches. CDR1 LNHDA and CDR2 SQIVND come from the germline V gene (reference sequence). Here the CDR3 reads CASRKYPPGQGLDGYTF. CDR3 in DNA: TGTGCCAGTAGGAAATATCCTCCCGGACAGGGACTGGATGGCTACACCTTC.

This clone was recorded a few times. The chain's CDR3 is CASTKREDNEQFF. As DNA, the CDR3 is TGTGCCAGTACTAAGCGGGAGGACAATGAGCAGTTCTTC. The chain uses TRBV19 and TRBJ2-1, with 9 positions matching TRBD2. V dropped 7 bases and J dropped 5; count of bases not matched to a gene: 3. The CDR3 consists of 13 residues. Germline V gene data show CDR1 as LNHDA and CDR2 as SQIVND (reference sequence). Looking up the rest from reference TRBV19 and TRBJ2-1 gives the full variable domain: DGGITQSPKYLFRKEGQNVTLSCEQNLNHDAMYWYRQDPGQGLRLIYYSQIVNDFQKGDIAEGYSVSREKKESFPLTVTSAQKNPTAFYLCASTKREDNEQFFGPGTRLTVL.

V and J are TRBV5-4 and TRBJ2-2; either TRBD1 or TRBD2 may supply D (6 bases each). Per germline, CDR1 SGHNT and CDR2 YYREEE (reference sequence). V was clipped by 3 bases and J by 3 bases, with 15 bases between them. There are 16 residues in the CDR3. The CDR3 region is CASSSGGRVDTGELFF. The DNA for the CDR3 is TGTGCCAGCAGCTCCGGGGGCAGGGTGGACACCGGGGAGCTGTTTTTT. The whole variable domain, remainder taken from reference TRBV5-4 and TRBJ2-2, is ETGVTQSPTHLIKTRGQQVTLRCSSQSGHNTVSWYQQALGQGPQFIFQYYREEENGRGNFPPRFSGLQFPNYSSELNVNALELDDSALYLCASSSGGRVDTGELFFGEGSRLTVL.

J is TRBJ2-7 and V is TRBV3-1 (or the pseudogene TRBV3-2); TRBD1 matches 7 bases. Germline CDR1 reads LGHDT; CDR2 reads YNNKEL (reference sequence). J was trimmed by 2 bases and V by 4 bases; bases with no gene match: 2. The CDR3 is 13 amino acids. Here the CDR3 DNA reads TGTGCCAGCAGCCGACAGGGTACCTACGAGCAGTACTTC. Translation gives CASSRQGTYEQYF.

CDR3 sequence: CASMPSRGGNTIYF. The CDR3 DNA sequence: TGCGCCAGCATGCCCTCCCGTGGTGGAAACACCATATATTTT. J is TRBJ1-3 and V is TRBV10-2; no firm D call. V lost 7 bases and J lost 3, with 13 bases in between. The CDR3 runs to 14 residues. Looked up from germline, CDR1 is WSHSY and CDR2 is SAAADI.

V and J are TRBV6-5 and TRBJ1-1; maybe TRBD1 (5 bases). Germline V gene data show CDR1 as MNHEY and CDR2 as SVGAGI. CDR3 length: 14 amino acids. The germline V and J ends were trimmed by 5 bases and 4 bases, with 14 bases remaining between them. The CDR3 DNA reads TGTGCCAGCAGTCTTACCCAGGGCGGCACTGAAGCTTTCTTT. This codes for CASSLTQGGTEAFF.

The CDR3 region has the DNA TGTGCCAGCAGTGGGACTACAGATACGCAGTATTTT. The encoded protein is CASSGTTDTQYF. This sequence joins TRBV28 and TRBJ2-3, with a weak D call TRBD2 (6 bases). The V end was cut by 5 bases, the J end by 3 bases, with 6 bases between. Germline loops: CDR1 MDHEN, CDR2 SYDVKM. This CDR3 region has 12 residues.

This clone was seen once. The chain joins TRBV2 to TRBJ2-1, with D possibly TRBD1 on 6 matching bases. The CDR3 sequence is 15 residues long. V dropped 2 bases and J dropped 7 bases, with 15 bases sitting between them. CDR1 and CDR2 (germline): SNHLY, FYNNEI. The CDR3 DNA reads as TGTGCCAGCAGTGAATCAGGGGCGCCTGAAAATGAGCAGTTCTTC. Encoded protein: CASSESGAPENEQFF.

The rearrangement uses TRBV11-2 and TRBJ2-2, with D perhaps TRBD2 (5 bases). V was pared by 2 bases and J by 3 bases, with 13 bases between. The CDR3 sequence is 16 residues long. Germline assignment: CDR1 SGHAT and CDR2 FQNNGV. The CDR3 loop reads CASSLIVGADTGELFF. The CDR3 nucleotides are TGTGCCAGCAGCTTAATTGTAGGAGCGGACACCGGGGAGCTGTTTTTT.

This sequence joins TRBV3-1 (or the pseudogene TRBV3-2) and TRBJ1-2; tentative D call: TRBD1 (6 bases). CDR3 length: 15 amino acids. In germline, CDR1 is LGHDT, CDR2 YNNKEL (reference sequence). V was shortened by 0 bases and J by 4 bases, with 12 bases between the two germline ends. The CDR3 DNA reads TGTGCCAGCAGCCAAGATTTTTCAGGGGCCTATGGCTACACCTTC. This gives the protein CASSQDFSGAYGYTF.

This chain joins TRBV5-6 and TRBJ1-1; D is unclear. V was pared by 3 bases and J by 5 bases, with 5 bases between. The CDR3 has 11 residues. Germline CDR1 is SGHDT and CDR2 is YYEEEE. The DNA for the CDR3 is TGTGCCAGCAGCTCTCGGACTGAAGCTTTCTTT. Translating it yields CASSSRTEAFF.

J is TRBJ2-2 and V is TRBV11-2; TRBD2 matches 10 bases. CDR1 is SGHAT, CDR2 FQNNGV, per germline. Unmatched junction bases numbered 8, after V lost 1 base and J lost 3 bases. This CDR3 has 18 amino acids. CDR3: CASSLGGLAGAYTGELFF. CDR3 nucleotide sequence: TGTGCCAGCAGCTTAGGGGGCCTAGCGGGAGCCTACACCGGGGAGCTGTTTTTT.

The DNA for the CDR3 is TGTGCCATCAGTGGGACTAGCGGGGCGGAGACCCAGTACTTC. Its protein is CAISGTSGAETQYF. The J gene is TRBJ2-5, the V gene TRBV10-3; TRBD2 agrees at 12 bases. V lost 4 bases, J lost 5 bases, and 2 bases stayed unmatched. The germline gives CDR1 ENHRY, CDR2 SYGVKD. This CDR3 contains 14 residues.

CDR3 residues: CASSLGTGADEQFF. The DNA of the CDR3 is TGCGCCAGCAGCCTCGGGACAGGGGCCGATGAGCAGTTCTTC. The rearrangement joins TRBV5-1 to TRBJ2-1; TRBD1 matches 10 bases. The CDR3 sequence is 14 residues long. The V gene end was trimmed by 4 bases and the J gene end by 8 bases; junction bases not matched to a gene: 6. In germline, CDR1 is SGHRS, CDR2 YFSETQ.

The chain employs TRBV9 and TRBJ2-3; tentative D call: TRBD2 (6 bases). CDR1 and CDR2 from the germline V gene are SGDLS and YYNGEE. The CDR3 covers 15 residues. V gave up 3 bases and J gave up 2 bases, with 13 bases separating them. The chain's CDR3 is CASSGRDSDTDTQYF. The CDR3 DNA is TGTGCCAGCAGCGGCCGGGACTCTGACACAGATACGCAGTATTTT.

The chain employs TRBV2 and TRBJ2-7, with D perhaps TRBD2 (6 bases). Per germline, CDR1 SNHLY and CDR2 FYNNEI. The ends were cut back, 8 bases at V and 3 bases at J, with 17 bases in the middle. This CDR3 has 14 amino acids. CDR3 residues: CASGRGSFLYEQYF. For the CDR3, the DNA is TGTGCCAGCGGTCGGGGGTCCTTTCTCTACGAGCAGTACTTC.

The rearrangement uses TRBV28 and TRBJ2-7, with D tentatively TRBD1 (6 bases). Germline CDR1 and CDR2: MDHEN and SYDVKM. V lost 3 bases, J lost 2 bases, and 14 bases lay in between. CDR3 length: 15 residues. The CDR3 spells CASSFDRTSTYEQYF. The DNA of the CDR3 is TGTGCCAGCAGTTTCGACAGGACGTCTACCTACGAGCAGTACTTC.

This clone was recorded only once. The chain recombines TRBV19 with TRBJ1-1, with D possibly being TRBD1 (5 bases). V was pared by 4 bases and J by 5 bases, with 14 bases between. This CDR3 comprises 14 residues. The germline V gene has CDR1 LNHDA and CDR2 SQIVND (reference sequence). The CDR3 protein is CASSTRGGSTEAFF. DNA for the CDR3: TGTGCCAGTAGTACCCGCGGGGGGAGTACTGAAGCTTTCTTT.

This rearrangement joins TRBV12-3 or TRBV12-4 to TRBJ2-5; D gene ambiguous. V was cut by 3 bases and J by 3 bases, with 8 bases left in between. The CDR3 length is 13 residues. The chain's CDR3 is CASSFGQKETQYF. Here the CDR3 DNA reads TGTGCCAGCAGTTTCGGCCAAAAAGAGACCCAGTACTTC.

The V call is TRBV28, the J call TRBJ2-1; tentative D call: TRBD2 (6 bases). This CDR3 is 18 amino acids long. V was cut by 4 bases and J by 0 bases, with 19 bases left in between. Germline V gene data show CDR1 as MDHEN and CDR2 as SYDVKM. The CDR3 coding sequence is TGTGCCAGCAGTTCCGGGCGAGGGCGCGGGACCTCCTACAATGAGCAGTTCTTC. It yields the protein CASSSGRGRGTSYNEQFF. Filled out from reference TRBV28 and TRBJ2-1, the complete variable domain reads DVKVTQSSRYLVKRTGEKVFLECVQDMDHENMFWYRQDPGLGLRLIYFSYDVKMKEKGDIPEGYSVSREKKERFSLILESASTNQTSMYLCASSSGRGRGTSYNEQFFGPGTRLTVL.

For this clone: The identical CDR3 is also encoded by other nucleotide sequences in the sample. The chain carries TRBV27 and TRBJ2-2; 12 bases align to TRBD2. V shed 3 bases, J shed 5 bases, and the junction held 1 base outside the gene matches. CDR1 MNHEY and CDR2 SMNVEV come from the germline V gene (reference sequence). The CDR3 length is 15 residues. The chain's CDR3 is CASSFGTSGTGELFF. The CDR3 coding sequence is TGTGCCAGCAGTTTTGGGACTAGCGGGACCGGGGAGCTGTTTTTT.

About this clone: Other DNA variants within this sample encode the same CDR3. The chain recombines TRBV6-1 with TRBJ2-5, with D possibly being TRBD2 (5 bases). This CDR3 contains 12 residues. From germline, CDR1 is MNHNS and CDR2 SASEGT. Trimming pared 3 bases from V and 4 bases from J, leaving 6 bases between. The CDR3 nucleotides read TGTGCCAGCAGTGACGGAGGAGAGACCCAGTACTTC. Translated, it gives CASSDGGETQYF.

DNA of the CDR3: TGTGCCAGCTCACCTGGCAGACAATCTGAAGCTTTCTTT. It specifies CASSPGRQSEAFF. This chain joins TRBV18 and TRBJ1-1; no definite D call. The V end was cut by 3 bases, the J end by 6 bases, with 11 bases between. The length of the CDR3 is 13 residues. Looked up from germline, CDR1 is KGHSH and CDR2 is LQKENI.

The chain recombines TRBV11-2 with TRBJ2-7; a weak D match, TRBD1 (6 bases). CDR3 length: 14 residues. The V end was cut by 0 bases, the J end by 3 bases, with 9 bases between. From germline, CDR1 is SGHAT and CDR2 FQNNGV. CDR3 sequence (DNA): TGTGCCAGCAGCTTAGATCAGGGGCTCTACGAGCAGTACTTC. It translates to CASSLDQGLYEQYF.

CDR3: CASSSTGQTSYNEQFF. CDR3 nucleotides: TGCGCCAGCAGCTCTACCGGACAGACATCCTACAATGAGCAGTTCTTC. The V and J genes are TRBV5-1 and TRBJ2-1, with D possibly being TRBD1 (6 bases). The CDR3 totals 16 residues. CDR1 and CDR2 from the germline V gene are SGHRS and YFSETQ. Trimming took 3 bases from V and 1 from J, leaving 14 bases between them.